This T cell receptor (beta chain) was found in a study of OX40 agonist ivuxolimab in advanced cancers. For the wider study: Ivuxolimab was an agonistic, fully human IgG2 monoclonal antibody directed against OX40 (CD134), a costimulatory receptor. Intravenous ivuxolimab was administered to patients every 2 weeks at six dose levels: 0.01, 0.1, 0.3, 1.5, 3 and 10 mg/kg. Of the approximately 54 dose-escalation patients, hepatocellular carcinoma was present in around 20, melanoma in around 15, renal cell carcinoma in 9 and head and neck cancer in 9. The dose-escalation cohort was roughly 80% male with a mean age of about 54 years, ranging from roughly 23 to 85. Patients were allowed to have had prior anti-PD-1, anti-PD-L1 or anti-CTLA-4 therapy, and more than 30% of the dose-escalation patients had previously received checkpoint inhibitors. Partial responses occurred in three dose-escalation patients, of whom one had hepatocellular carcinoma and two had cutaneous melanoma. Peripheral TCRbeta sequencing was intended to test whether TCR sequence diversity was altered and clonal T-cell expansion was caused by ivuxolimab. The paper covers the monotherapy dose-escalation part of the phase I ivuxolimab trial, which included N = 52 patients.

The study at large found these results: Antigen specificity was not determined for the clonally expanded peripheral T cells. Low levels of normalized T-cell clonal expansion were also shown by some nonresponding patients. Partial responders in the 0.1-3.0 mg/kg groups had among the lowest normalized peripheral clonal expansion, especially among CD8+ T cells. After ivuxolimab, expanded clones were on average more numerous among CD8+ T cells than among CD4+ T cells. At doses of 0.1 to 3.0 mg/kg, clonal expansion of both CD4+ and CD8+ blood T cells was observed from baseline to week 6.

Of note for this clone: Its cognate antigen has yet to be identified. No base quality values were provided; no much bigger clone lies one nucleotide off. In the same sample, other DNA sequences code for this CDR3.

The trial excluded patients who had a history of autoimmune disease or who were on systemic immunosuppression. Peripheral blood for TCR sequencing was collected from all dose cohorts at baseline, on cycle 4 day 1, and on cycle 7 day 1. Samples came from an open-label, multicenter, first-in-human phase I dose-escalation trial of ivuxolimab. Adults with locally advanced or metastatic melanoma, renal cell, hepatocellular, or head and neck squamous cell carcinoma were enrolled in the trial. Before TCR sequencing, CD4+ and CD8+ T cells were separately sorted from peripheral blood. Genomic DNA was extracted from sorted cells for sequencing of the TCRbeta CDR3 region. The immunoSEQ Assay was used to sequence the TCRbeta CDR3 regions. TCRdb re-hosts the immuneACCESS table, in-frame sequences only. Its copies lack some clones; in the studies checked, an unresolved V gene accounts for under half of them, and the cause for the rest is not known. The sample table shows 76,000 or so clones, and over 75% are seen once. Together, the top ten hold about 0.6% of the sample.

The source material was CD4+ or CD8+ T cells sorted from blood, sampled in a trial of the OX40 agonist ivuxolimab. This sequence originates from an adult with an advanced solid tumor such as melanoma, head and neck, liver or kidney cancer.

CDR3 protein: CASSPSTDTQYF. The nucleotides are TGTGCCAGCAGCCCCTCCACAGATACGCAGTATTTT. The chain is encoded by TRBV6-6 joined to TRBJ2-3; a confident D gene designation cannot be given. The CDR3 numbers 12 residues from cysteine through phenylalanine. CDR3 DNA only is kept here, 36 bases in frame from base 1. Looking up the germline V gene (reference sequence) yields CDR1 MNHNY and CDR2 SVGAGI. A distance of 6 bases separates the germline ends of V and J, which lose 6 bases and 2 bases respectively.